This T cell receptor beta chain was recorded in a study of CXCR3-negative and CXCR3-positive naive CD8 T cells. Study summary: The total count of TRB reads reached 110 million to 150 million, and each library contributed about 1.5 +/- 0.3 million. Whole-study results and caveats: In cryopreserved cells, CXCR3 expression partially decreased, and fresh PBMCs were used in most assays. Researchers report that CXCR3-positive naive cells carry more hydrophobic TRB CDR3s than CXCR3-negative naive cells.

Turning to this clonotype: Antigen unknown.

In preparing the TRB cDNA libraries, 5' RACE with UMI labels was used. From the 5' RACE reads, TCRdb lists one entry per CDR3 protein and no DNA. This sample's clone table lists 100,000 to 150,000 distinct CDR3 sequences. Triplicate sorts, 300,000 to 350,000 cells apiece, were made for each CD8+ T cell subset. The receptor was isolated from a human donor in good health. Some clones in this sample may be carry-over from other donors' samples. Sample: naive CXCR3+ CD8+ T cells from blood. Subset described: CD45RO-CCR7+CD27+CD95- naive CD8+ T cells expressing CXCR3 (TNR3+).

Here the CDR3 reads CASSILGGANEQFF. The chain joins TRBV19 to TRBJ2-1; TCRdb's D call, TRBD1, is unchecked because there is no DNA. From germline, CDR1 is LNHDA and CDR2 SQIVND (reference sequence). The CDR3 loop spans 14 amino acids.